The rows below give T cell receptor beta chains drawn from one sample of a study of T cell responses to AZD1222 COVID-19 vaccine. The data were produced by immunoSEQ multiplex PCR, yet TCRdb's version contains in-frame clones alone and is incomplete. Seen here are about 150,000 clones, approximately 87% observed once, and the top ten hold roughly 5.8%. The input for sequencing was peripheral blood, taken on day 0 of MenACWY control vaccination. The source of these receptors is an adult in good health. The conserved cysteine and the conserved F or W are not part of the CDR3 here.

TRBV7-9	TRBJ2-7	ASRPETSKPYEQY
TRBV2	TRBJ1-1	ASPTSGSRNTEAF
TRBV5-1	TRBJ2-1	ASRTQGQYNEQF
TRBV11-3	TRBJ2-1	ASSVGLAGGNEQF
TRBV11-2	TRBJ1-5	ASSLRTGNQPQH
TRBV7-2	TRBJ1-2	ASSAQTGGRGYT
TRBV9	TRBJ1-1	ASRAMNTEAF
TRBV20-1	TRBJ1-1	SASIGTEAF
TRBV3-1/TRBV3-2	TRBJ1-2	ASSQDSVGRGGYGYT
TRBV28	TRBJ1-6	ASSYEGYDSPLH
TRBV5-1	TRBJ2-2	ASSTLARPNTGELF
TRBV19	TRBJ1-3	ASSLQGSGNTIY
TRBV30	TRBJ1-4	AHREGNEKLF
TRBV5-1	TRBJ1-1	ASRPGPNTEAF
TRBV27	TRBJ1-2	ASRLSAQQGVYGYT
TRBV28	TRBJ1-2	ASSLGAAYGYT
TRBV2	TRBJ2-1	ASSEALSASHEQF
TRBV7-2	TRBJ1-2	ASSSEQIIYGYT
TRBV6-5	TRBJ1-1	ASSLQGSTEAF
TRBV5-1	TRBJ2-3	ASSSLRAGVTDTQY
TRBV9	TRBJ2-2	ASSGLRGTNTGELF
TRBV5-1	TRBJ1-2	ASSPGQGAVTVYGYT
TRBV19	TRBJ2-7	ASSRRRGQTLPNEQY
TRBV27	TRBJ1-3	ASSFRPGVSGNTIY
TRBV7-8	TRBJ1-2	ASSSGGTGINYGYT
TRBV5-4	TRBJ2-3	ASSSGTSGRASTDTQY
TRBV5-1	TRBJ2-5	ASSLETETQY
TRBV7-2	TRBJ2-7	ASSFAGSYEQY
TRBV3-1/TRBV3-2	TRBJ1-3	ASSLFPPGTPGNTIY
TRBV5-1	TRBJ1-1	ASSYEQGLWVEAF
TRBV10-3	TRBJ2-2	AINGLAGGATGELF
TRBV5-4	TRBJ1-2	ASSPTGRGRGAYGYT
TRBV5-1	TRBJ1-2	ASSRVLNYGYT
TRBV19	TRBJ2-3	ASSMRGQNVPDTQY
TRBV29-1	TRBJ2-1	SVEGGGREQF